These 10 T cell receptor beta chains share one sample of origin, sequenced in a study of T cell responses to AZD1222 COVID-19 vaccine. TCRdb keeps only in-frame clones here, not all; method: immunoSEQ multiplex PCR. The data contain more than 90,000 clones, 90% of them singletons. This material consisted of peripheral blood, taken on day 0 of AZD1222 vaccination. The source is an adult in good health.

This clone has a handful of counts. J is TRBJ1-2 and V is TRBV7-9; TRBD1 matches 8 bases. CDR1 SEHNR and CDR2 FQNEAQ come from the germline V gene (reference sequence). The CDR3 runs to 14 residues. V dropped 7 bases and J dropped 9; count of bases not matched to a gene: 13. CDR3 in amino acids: CASMPGQELRRYTF. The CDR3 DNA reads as TGTGCCAGCATGCCGGGACAGGAGCTTAGGCGCTACACCTTC.

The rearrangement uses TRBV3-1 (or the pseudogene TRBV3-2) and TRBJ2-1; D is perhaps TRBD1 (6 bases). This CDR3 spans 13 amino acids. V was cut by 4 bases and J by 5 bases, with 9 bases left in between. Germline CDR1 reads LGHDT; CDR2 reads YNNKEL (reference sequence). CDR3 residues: CASSLDRDNEQFF. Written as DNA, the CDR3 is TGTGCCAGCAGCCTGGACAGAGACAATGAGCAGTTCTTC.

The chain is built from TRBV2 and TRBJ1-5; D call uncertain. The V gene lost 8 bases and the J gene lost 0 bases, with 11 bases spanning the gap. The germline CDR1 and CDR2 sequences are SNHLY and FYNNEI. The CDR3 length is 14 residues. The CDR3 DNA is TGTGCCAGCCGCTCCGGGGTTAGCAATCAGCCCCAGCATTTT. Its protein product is CASRSGVSNQPQHF.

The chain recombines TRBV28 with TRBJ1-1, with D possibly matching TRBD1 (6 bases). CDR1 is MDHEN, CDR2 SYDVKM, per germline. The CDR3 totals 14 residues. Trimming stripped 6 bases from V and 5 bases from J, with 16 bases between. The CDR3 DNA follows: TGTGCCAGCAGCCCCACGGGGGCCAGTACTGAAGCTTTCTTT. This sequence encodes CASSPTGASTEAFF.

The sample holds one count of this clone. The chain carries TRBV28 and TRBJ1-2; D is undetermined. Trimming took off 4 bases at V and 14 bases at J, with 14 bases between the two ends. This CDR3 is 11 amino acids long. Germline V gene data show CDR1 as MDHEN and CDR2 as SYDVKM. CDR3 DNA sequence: TGTGCCAGCAGTTCCCCCTATCCGGTGACCTTC. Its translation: CASSSPYPVTF.

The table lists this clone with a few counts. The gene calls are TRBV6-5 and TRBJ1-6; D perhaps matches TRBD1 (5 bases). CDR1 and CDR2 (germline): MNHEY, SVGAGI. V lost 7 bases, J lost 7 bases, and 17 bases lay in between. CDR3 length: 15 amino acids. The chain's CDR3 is CASTGAGVGNSPLHF. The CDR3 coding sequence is TGTGCCAGCACAGGAGCGGGGGTTGGCAATTCACCCCTCCACTTT.

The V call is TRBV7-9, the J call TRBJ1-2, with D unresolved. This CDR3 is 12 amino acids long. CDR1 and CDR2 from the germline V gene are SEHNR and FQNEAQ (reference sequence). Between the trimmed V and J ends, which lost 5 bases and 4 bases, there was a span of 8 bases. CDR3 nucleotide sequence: TGTGCCAGCAGCCCTGTATCCTATGGCTACACCTTC. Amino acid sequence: CASSPVSYGYTF.

The DNA for the CDR3 is TGTGCCAGCTCACCGGGGGGACAAGAGACCCAGTACTTC. Its protein is CASSPGGQETQYF. The J gene is TRBJ2-5, the V gene TRBV18, with TRBD2 as a possible D gene (6 bases). The CDR3 spans 13 residues. The V end was cut by 3 bases, the J end by 2 bases, with 7 bases between. The germline CDR1 and CDR2 sequences are KGHSH and LQKENI. The full variable domain, rest sourced from reference TRBV18 and TRBJ2-5, is NAGVMQNPRHLVRRRGQEARLRCSPMKGHSHVYWYRQLPEEGLKFMVYLQKENIIDESGMPKERFSAEFPKEGPSILRIQQVVRGDSAAYFCASSPGGQETQYFGPGTRLLVL.

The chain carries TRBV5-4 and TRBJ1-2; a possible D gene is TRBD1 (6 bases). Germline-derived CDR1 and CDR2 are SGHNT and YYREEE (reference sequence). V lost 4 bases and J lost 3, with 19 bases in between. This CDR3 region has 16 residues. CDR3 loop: CASSHRPGAGDYGYTF. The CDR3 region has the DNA TGTGCCAGCAGCCACCGACCCGGGGCAGGGGACTATGGCTACACCTTC.

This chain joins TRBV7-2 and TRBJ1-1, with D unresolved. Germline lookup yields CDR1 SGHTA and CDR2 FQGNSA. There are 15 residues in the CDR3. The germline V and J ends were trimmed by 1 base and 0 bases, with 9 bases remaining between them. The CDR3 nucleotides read TGTGCCAGCAGCTTAGGTGGCGGACTGAACACTGAAGCTTTCTTT. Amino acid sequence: CASSLGGGLNTEAFF.